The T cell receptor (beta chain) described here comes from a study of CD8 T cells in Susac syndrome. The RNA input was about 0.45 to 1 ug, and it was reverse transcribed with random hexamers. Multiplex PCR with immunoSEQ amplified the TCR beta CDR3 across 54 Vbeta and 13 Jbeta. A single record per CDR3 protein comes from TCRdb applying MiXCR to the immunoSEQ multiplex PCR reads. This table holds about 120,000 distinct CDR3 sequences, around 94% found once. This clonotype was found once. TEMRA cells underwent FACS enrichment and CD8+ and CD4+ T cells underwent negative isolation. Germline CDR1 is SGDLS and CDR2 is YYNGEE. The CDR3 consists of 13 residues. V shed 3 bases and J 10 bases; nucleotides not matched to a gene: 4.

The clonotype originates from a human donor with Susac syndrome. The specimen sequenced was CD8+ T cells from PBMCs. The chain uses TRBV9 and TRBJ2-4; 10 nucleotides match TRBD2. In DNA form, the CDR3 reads TGTGCCAGCAGCGAGCGGGGGGGCTGGATTCAGTACTTC. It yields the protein CASSERGGWIQYF.